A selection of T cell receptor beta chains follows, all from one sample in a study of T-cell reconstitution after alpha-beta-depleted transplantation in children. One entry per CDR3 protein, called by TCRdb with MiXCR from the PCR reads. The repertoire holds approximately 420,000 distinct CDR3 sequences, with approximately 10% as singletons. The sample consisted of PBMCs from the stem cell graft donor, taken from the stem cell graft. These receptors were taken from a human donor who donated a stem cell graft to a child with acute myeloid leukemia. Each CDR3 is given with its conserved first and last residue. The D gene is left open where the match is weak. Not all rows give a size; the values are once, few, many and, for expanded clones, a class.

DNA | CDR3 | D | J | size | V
TGCAGCGCTAGGACTAGCGGGAGCTTCGAGCAGTACTTC | CSARTSGSFEQYF | TRBD2 | TRBJ2-7 | many | TRBV29-1
TGCAGTGCTAGCGTTAGGGGCCGGATACGGAGTGAGCAGTTCTTC | CSASVRGRIRSEQFF | - | TRBJ2-1 | few | TRBV20-1
TGCAGTGCTAGATACTACTCCTACAATGAGCAGTTCTTC | CSARYYSYNEQFF | - | TRBJ2-1 | many | TRBV20-1
TGTGCCAGCACCTCGCAGACAGTTTACACTGAAGCTTTCTTT | CASTSQTVYTEAFF | - | TRBJ1-1 | few | TRBV12-3/TRBV12-4
TGTGCCAGCAGCTTAAGTTCAGGCAATGAAAAACTGTTTTTT | CASSLSSGNEKLFF | - | TRBJ1-4 | few | TRBV7-9
TGCGCCAGCAGCTTGGGTGCTAGCTTCACCGGGGAGCTGTTTTTT | CASSLGASFTGELFF | - | TRBJ2-2 | - | TRBV5-1
TGCGCCAGCAGCCCCAAGGGGACTAGCGGGAGCAACGAGCAGTACTTC | CASSPKGTSGSNEQYF | TRBD2 | TRBJ2-7 | - | TRBV5-1
TGTGCCAGCTCACCAGGGGTTCCGGCCGGGGAGCTGTTTTTT | CASSPGVPAGELFF | - | TRBJ2-2 | - | TRBV18
TGTGCCAGCAGTCGAACGCGTCGGGGGGACGGCACCGGGGAGCTGTTTTTT | CASSRTRRGDGTGELFF | TRBD2 | TRBJ2-2 | few | TRBV12-3/TRBV12-4
TGTGCCAGCAGTCCCCCAGGGACTAGCGACACAGATACGCAGTATTTT | CASSPPGTSDTDTQYF | TRBD2 | TRBJ2-3 | many | TRBV6-2/TRBV6-3
TGTGCCAGCACTCCAATCAGCCGGGAGAGGAATGAGCAGTTCTTC | CASTPISRERNEQFF | - | TRBJ2-1 | few | TRBV6-2/TRBV6-3
TGTGCCAGCAGGAAGACAGGACGGGCTGAAGCTTTCTTT | CASRKTGRAEAFF | - | TRBJ1-1 | - | TRBV6-2/TRBV6-3
TGTGCCAGCAGCCCCGGCAAGGATGGCTACACCTTC | CASSPGKDGYTF | - | TRBJ1-2 | many | TRBV6-6
TGTGCCAGTAGATCCCCCTGGCGGGATGAAAAACTGTTTTTT | CASRSPWRDEKLFF | - | TRBJ1-4 | few | TRBV19
TGTGCCAGCAGTTACTCGAAGGATACGCAGTATTTT | CASSYSKDTQYF | - | TRBJ2-3 | many | TRBV6-2/TRBV6-3
TGTGCCTCCGGCCCAGCTTCGTCCCGGTTCTCTGGAAACACCATATATTTT | CASGPASSRFSGNTIYF | - | TRBJ1-3 | - | TRBV10-3
TGCGCCAGCAGCCAGAGAGACCCAGAGACCCAGTACTTC | CASSQRDPETQYF | - | TRBJ2-5 | many | TRBV4-1